This entry lists 3 T cell receptor beta chains sequenced from one sample in a study of molecular identifiers for immune sequencing clone quantification. TCRdb re-called the PCR reads through MiXCR, storing one row per CDR3 protein. The sample has hundreds of thousands of distinct CDR3 sequences, about 25% seen once. Sample: naive CD8+ T cells from blood, with Jurkat cell RNA spiked in. Subset defined: FACS-sorted CD8+CD4-CCR7+CD45RA+ naive T cells. The receptors shown here come from a human donor in good health. Some libraries in this study had Jurkat cell RNA spiked in.

V and J are TRBV21-1 and TRBJ2-7; whether TRBD1, the table's D call, matches the DNA was not checked. TRBV21-1 is annotated as a pseudogene. The CDR3 is made up of 15 amino acids. Here the CDR3 reads CASSKWGTSIYEQYF. The CDR3 DNA is TGTGCCAGCAGCAAATGGGGGACAAGTATCTACGAGCAGTACTTC.

This clonotype showed up many times. The CDR3 reads CASSHGQEGYEQYF. The CDR3 DNA follows: TGTGCCAGCAGCCACGGTCAGGAGGGCTACGAGCAGTACTTC. The V call is TRBV3-1, the J call TRBJ2-7, with D possibly being TRBD2 (6 bases). Trimming removed 3 bases at V and 3 bases at J, with 12 bases between. This CDR3 spans 14 amino acids. CDR1 and CDR2 (germline): LGHDT, YNNKEL (reference sequence).

This clonotype has a handful of counts. The V gene is TRBV19, the J gene TRBJ1-5; D is ambiguous. The V gene's germline CDR1 is LNHDA and CDR2 SQIVND (reference sequence). This CDR3 is built from 16 residues. Trimming took 2 bases from V and 0 from J, leaving 11 bases between them. In nucleotides, the CDR3 is TGTGCCAGTAGTATATGGGCGGGTAATAGCAATCAGCCCCAGCATTTT. It yields the protein CASSIWAGNSNQPQHF.